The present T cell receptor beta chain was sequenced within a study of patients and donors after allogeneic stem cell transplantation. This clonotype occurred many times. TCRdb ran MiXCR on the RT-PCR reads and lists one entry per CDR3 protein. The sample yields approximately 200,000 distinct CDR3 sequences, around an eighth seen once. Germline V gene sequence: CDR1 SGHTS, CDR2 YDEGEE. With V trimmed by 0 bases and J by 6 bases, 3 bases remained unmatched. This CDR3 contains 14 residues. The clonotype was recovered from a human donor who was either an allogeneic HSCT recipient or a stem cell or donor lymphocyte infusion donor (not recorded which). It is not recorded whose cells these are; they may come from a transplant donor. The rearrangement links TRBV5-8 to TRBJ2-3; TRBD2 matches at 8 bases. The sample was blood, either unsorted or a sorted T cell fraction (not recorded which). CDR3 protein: CASSLAGGADTQYF. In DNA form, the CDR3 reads TGTGCCAGCAGCTTGGCGGGGGGGGCGGATACGCAGTATTTT.